These 27 T cell receptor beta chains were sequenced from one sample in a study of vaccination effects on CD4 cells after COVID-19. Prior to sequencing, the ViraFEST assay stimulated PBMC with viral peptide pools, which expanded the antigen-specific CD4+ T cells. Isolation of CD4+ T cells took place after about nine days of culture. Clones were read by immunoSEQ multiplex PCR, and TCRdb kept only the in-frame ones, dropping some. Of 55,000 to 65,000 clones listed, roughly 81% are singletons. These receptors lack a known antigen. Here the sequenced sample was CD4+ T cells from PBMCs cultured with HCoV-229E spike peptides, taken before COVID-19 vaccination. These receptors were taken from a human donor who received a COVID-19 vaccine.

This rearrangement joins TRBV7-2 to TRBJ2-3, with 7 bases fitting TRBD1. Per the germline V gene, CDR1 is SGHTA and CDR2 is FQGNSA. This CDR3 region has 13 residues. Germline trimming cut 6 bases from V and 2 bases from J; bases unmatched to any gene: 2. In DNA, the CDR3 is TGTGCCAGCAGACAGGGGTCCACAGATACGCAGTATTTT. It is translated as CASRQGSTDTQYF. Full variable domain (rest looked up from reference TRBV7-2 and TRBJ2-3): GAGVSQSPSNKVTEKGKDVELRCDPISGHTALYWYRQSLGQGLEFLIYFQGNSAPDKSGLPSDRFSAERTGGSVSTLTIQRTQQEDSAVYLCASRQGSTDTQYFGPGTRLTVL.

V usage is TRBV6-2 or TRBV6-3 and J usage is TRBJ1-6; D might be TRBD1 (5 bases). Germline lookup yields CDR1 MNHEY and CDR2 SVGEGT. The CDR3 sequence is 15 residues long. The germline V and J ends were trimmed by 0 bases and 7 bases, with 10 bases remaining between them. In nucleotides, the CDR3 is TGTGCCAGCAGTTACTCGGGGACGGTAAATTCACCCCTCCACTTT. Translation: CASSYSGTVNSPLHF.

The CDR3 sequence: CASSYFPGQGAVTAFF. The CDR3 coding sequence is TGTGCCAGCAGTTACTTCCCGGGACAGGGGGCGGTTACAGCTTTCTTT. The chain combines TRBV6-6 with TRBJ1-1; 12 positions match TRBD1. J was trimmed by 10 bases and V by 1 base; bases with no gene match: 10. The CDR3 is 16 amino acids. Germline assignment: CDR1 MNHNY and CDR2 SVGAGI (reference sequence).

The V gene is TRBV6-4, the J gene TRBJ2-3, with D uncertain. The CDR3 sequence is 14 residues long. V lost 4 bases and J lost 4, with 12 bases in between. From germline, CDR1 is MRHNA and CDR2 SNTAGT. The CDR3 region has the DNA TGTGCCAGCAGTGTCGCCCCTGAGGCAGATACGCAGTATTTT. Its translation is CASSVAPEADTQYF.

V is TRBV7-9 and J is TRBJ1-6; D gene uncertain. CDR3 size: 11 residues. CDR1 is SEHNR, CDR2 FQNEAQ, per germline (reference sequence). V lost 1 base, J lost 9 bases, and 1 base lay in between. Here the CDR3 reads CASSLGSPLHF. The CDR3 DNA reads as TGTGCCAGCAGCTTAGGTTCACCCCTCCACTTT.

The J gene is TRBJ1-2, the V gene TRBV4-1; maybe TRBD1 (5 bases). The length of the CDR3 is 15 residues. V shed 4 bases and J shed 1 base, with 13 bases lying between them. The germline gives CDR1 MGHRA, CDR2 YSYEKL. CDR3 loop: CASSPREDSNYGYTF. The CDR3 region has the DNA TGCGCCAGCAGCCCCAGAGAAGACAGTAACTATGGCTACACCTTC.

V usage is TRBV3-1 (or the pseudogene TRBV3-2) and J usage is TRBJ1-3, with 10 nucleotides matching TRBD1. V was clipped by 4 bases and J by 3 bases; unmatched bases: 15. There are 19 residues in the CDR3. Per the germline V gene, CDR1 is LGHDT and CDR2 is YNNKEL (reference sequence). The CDR3 DNA follows: TGTGCCAGCAGCCCCCGGGGGAGACAGGGGGCCCTCTATGGAAACACCATATATTTT. Translation gives CASSPRGRQGALYGNTIYF.

The V gene is TRBV5-4, the J gene TRBJ2-5, with a weak D call TRBD1 (6 bases). The ends were cut back, 2 bases at V and 5 bases at J, with 10 bases in the middle. The CDR3 consists of 13 residues. Germline V gives CDR1 SGHNT, CDR2 YYREEE (reference sequence). This CDR3 reads CASSLQGRETQYF. CDR3 nucleotides: TGTGCCAGCAGCTTACAGGGCAGGGAGACCCAGTACTTC.

This clone was seen just once. The chain employs TRBV6-6 and TRBJ2-7; D not certain. The CDR3 has 12 residues. With 8 bases removed from V and 6 bases from J, the gap between germline ends came to 14 bases. Germline-derived CDR1 and CDR2 are MNHNY and SVGAGI (reference sequence). The CDR3 DNA is TGTGCCAGCGCCCTAGGCCCTGGCGAGCAGTACGTC. It yields the protein CASALGPGEQYV.

The chain combines TRBV18 with TRBJ2-5; 10 nucleotides agree with TRBD1. This CDR3 is built from 16 residues. The trim removed 4 bases at V and 5 bases at J, leaving 10 bases unmatched. Germline assignment: CDR1 KGHSH and CDR2 LQKENI. The CDR3 coding sequence is TGTGCCAGCTCACGGTCGGCGACAGGGGGCATGGAGACCCAGTACTTC. Amino acid sequence: CASSRSATGGMETQYF.

The chain combines TRBV30 with TRBJ1-2; D may be TRBD1 (6 bases). The CDR3 extends over 15 amino acids. V was shortened by 5 bases and J by 2 bases, with 18 bases between the two germline ends. Germline-derived CDR1 and CDR2 are GTSNPN and SVGIG (reference sequence). Here the CDR3 reads CAWYTNRVTNYGYTF. The CDR3 region has the DNA TGTGCCTGGTACACGAACAGGGTAACAAACTATGGCTACACCTTC.

The chain joins TRBV2 to TRBJ2-6; D gene uncertain. This CDR3 region has 15 residues. Trimming removed 4 bases from V and 2 bases from J, with 9 bases in between. In germline, CDR1 is SNHLY, CDR2 FYNNEI. CDR3 nucleotides: TGTGCCAGCAGTGGCCAGGTAACTGGGGCCAACGTCCTGACTTTC. Encoded protein: CASSGQVTGANVLTF.

This sequence joins TRBV18 and TRBJ1-3; no reliable D call. V lost 4 bases, J lost 0 bases, and 10 bases lay in between. Germline V gene data show CDR1 as KGHSH and CDR2 as LQKENI. CDR3 size: 15 residues. In DNA, the CDR3 is TGTGCCAGCTCACTATCAGGCAGCTCTGGAAACACCATATATTTT. Protein sequence: CASSLSGSSGNTIYF.

The chain has TRBV6-5 and TRBJ1-2; D might be TRBD1 (6 bases). The germline V gene has CDR1 MNHEY and CDR2 SVGAGI. The CDR3 runs 15 residues. With 6 bases removed from V and 0 bases from J, the gap between germline ends came to 14 bases. Written as DNA, the CDR3 is TGTGCCAGCAGCCGCAAACAGGGAGCTAACTATGGCTACACCTTC. This gives the protein CASSRKQGANYGYTF.

The sample holds a few counts of this clone. The chain uses TRBV11-2 and TRBJ1-6, with 7 bases identical to TRBD1. Per the germline V gene, CDR1 is SGHAT and CDR2 is FQNNGV. Trimming cost V 1 base and J 6 bases; bases outside gene matches: 3. There are 15 residues in the CDR3. The DNA of the CDR3 is TGTGCCAGCAGCTTAGTTACAGGGGCTAATTCACCCCTCCACTTT. Its translation: CASSLVTGANSPLHF.

This clone was observed a handful of times. The gene calls are TRBV10-3 and TRBJ2-6; 8 bases are a match to TRBD1. The CDR3 runs to 17 residues. V shed 3 bases and J 3 bases; nucleotides not matched to a gene: 7. CDR1 is ENHRY and CDR2 is SYGVKD in the germline V gene. The CDR3: CAISDRQGAGGANVLTF. CDR3 DNA sequence: TGTGCCATCAGTGATAGGCAGGGGGCTGGTGGGGCCAACGTCCTGACTTTC.

This clone was picked up a small number of times. This chain connects TRBV5-6 to TRBJ2-6; D is unclear. Germline assignment: CDR1 SGHDT and CDR2 YYEEEE. CDR3 length: 16 residues. The V end lost 4 bases, the J end lost 2 bases, and 13 bases lay between the germline ends. This CDR3 is CASSATWSPGANVLTF. CDR3 nucleotides: TGTGCCAGCAGCGCCACGTGGTCACCTGGGGCCAACGTCCTGACTTTC.

The rearrangement links TRBV2 to TRBJ1-6; no clear D. The CDR3 runs 15 residues. CDR1 is SNHLY and CDR2 is FYNNEI in the germline V gene. Trimming left V 3 bases short and J 5 bases short, with 11 bases between. The CDR3 sequence is CASSDNPSDNSPLHF. CDR3 in DNA: TGTGCCAGCAGTGATAACCCATCGGATAATTCACCCCTCCACTTT.

CDR3 bases: TGTGCCAGCAGCCCAACGGGCCGGGGCGGCACAGATACGCAGTATTTT. Its protein product is CASSPTGRGGTDTQYF. The rearrangement links TRBV11-3 to TRBJ2-3; the D call may be TRBD1 or TRBD2 (5 bases each). CDR3 size: 16 residues. The V end was cut by 5 bases, the J end by 1 base, with 16 bases between. Germline CDR1 SGHNT, CDR2 YENEEA.

The chain employs TRBV28 and TRBJ1-1; 9 bases map to TRBD1. This CDR3 has 16 residues. Trimming removed 1 base from V and 1 base from J; junction bases left unmatched: 4. The germline CDR1 and CDR2 sequences are MDHEN and SYDVKM. CDR3 amino acids: CASSLLGTGTNTEAFF. CDR3 DNA sequence: TGTGCCAGCAGTTTATTAGGGACAGGGACGAACACTGAAGCTTTCTTT.

This chain connects TRBV11-1 to TRBJ2-5; D is undetermined. This CDR3 spans 16 amino acids. CDR1 is SGHAT and CDR2 is FQDESV in the germline V gene (reference sequence). Trimming cost V 2 bases and J 2 bases, with 15 bases left between them. CDR3 coding DNA: TGTGCCAGCAGCTTAACGACGGTGGCCGAACAAGAGACCCAGTACTTC. This sequence encodes CASSLTTVAEQETQYF.

The DNA for the CDR3 is TGTGCCAGCAGGAGGGCCCTCGGGGTGGAGGAGCAGTACGTC. Translation: CASRRALGVEEQYV. J is TRBJ2-7 and V is TRBV2, with D possibly matching TRBD2 (5 bases). V was trimmed by 6 bases and J by 7 bases, leaving 19 bases between them. Germline assignment: CDR1 SNHLY and CDR2 FYNNEI. The CDR3 has 14 residues.

This clone appeared a few times. This chain joins TRBV18 and TRBJ1-2, with 9 bases fitting TRBD1. J gave up 1 base and V 5 bases, and 5 bases lay outside the gene matches. CDR3 length: 15 amino acids. Germline assignment: CDR1 KGHSH and CDR2 LQKENI. CDR3 nucleotides: TGTGCCAGCTCAAATCCGGGACAGGGTAACTATGGCTACACCTTC. Translating it yields CASSNPGQGNYGYTF.

J is TRBJ2-5 and V is TRBV18; the D is unclear. The CDR3 covers 14 residues. Per the germline V gene, CDR1 is KGHSH and CDR2 is LQKENI. Trimming pared 3 bases from V and 1 base from J, leaving 9 bases between. CDR3 in amino acids: CASSPLPAQETQYF. CDR3 DNA sequence: TGTGCCAGCTCACCCCTACCCGCCCAAGAGACCCAGTACTTC.

The CDR3 region has the DNA TGCGCCAGCAATGGGCTAGCGGCTAGCACAGATACGCAGTATTTT. Amino acids: CASNGLAASTDTQYF. The chain couples TRBV5-1 to TRBJ2-3, with TRBD2 matching over 7 bases. The CDR3 loop spans 15 amino acids. Germline values: CDR1 SGHRS, CDR2 YFSETQ. The junction had 7 bases not matched to a gene; V was cut back by 6 bases and J by 0 bases.

The chain links TRBV14 to TRBJ2-1; D possibly uses TRBD1 or TRBD2 (5 bases each). Looked up from germline, CDR1 is SGHDN and CDR2 is FVKESK. The length of the CDR3 is 16 residues. Trimming shortened V by 6 bases and J by 1 base, and 16 bases separated the two germline ends. CDR3 coding DNA: TGTGCCAGCAGTCCCTCGGGGCCTCCATCCTACAATGAGCAGTTCTTC. It translates to CASSPSGPPSYNEQFF.

This chain connects TRBV7-3 to TRBJ1-5, with a possible D match to TRBD1 (5 bases). V was clipped by 2 bases and J by 1 base, with 9 bases between them. The germline gives CDR1 SGHTA, CDR2 FQGTGA. The CDR3 length is 15 residues. CDR3 bases: TGTGCCAGCAGCTTAGATGGGGGAAGCAATCAGCCCCAGCATTTT. This codes for CASSLDGGSNQPQHF.